This passage covers 13 T cell receptor beta chains from one sample sequenced in a study of human T cells and chemical hapten exposure. In TCRdb, the RACE reads were re-called with MiXCR into one record per CDR3 protein. In the table there are 30,000 to 40,000 distinct CDR3 sequences, roughly 13% of which are singletons. Time point here: patch test 3, about 24 weeks after DPC sensitization. Treatment of the sample: therapeutic diphenylcyclopropenone sensitization with weekly scalp DPC. From whole blood left unfractionated, total RNA was extracted. The specimen was whole blood, collected in connection with sensitization to the hapten diphenylcyclopropenone (DPC). These receptors were obtained from a woman in her forties with alopecia areata. Some clones in this sample may be carry-over from other donors' samples.

V and J are TRBV6-5 and TRBJ2-7; TRBD1 matches at 10 bases. The CDR3 length is 15 residues. Germline V lookup: CDR1 MNHEY, CDR2 SVGAGI. V was clipped by 3 bases and J by 5 bases; unmatched bases: 7. The CDR3 loop reads CASSYFGTGDNEQYF. The CDR3 DNA sequence: TGTGCCAGCAGTTATTTTGGGACAGGGGATAACGAGCAGTACTTC.

This clonotype was detected only a few times. The chain links TRBV7-6 to TRBJ1-2; 8 bases fit TRBD1. Germline values: CDR1 SGHVS, CDR2 FNYEAQ. V shed 5 bases and J 8 bases; nucleotides not matched to a gene: 7. This CDR3 comprises 13 residues. The CDR3 DNA follows: TGTGCCAGCAGCCTGACAGGGGAGGGCGGCTACACCTTC. This gives the protein CASSLTGEGGYTF.

The V gene is TRBV4-3, the J gene TRBJ1-6; a weak D match, TRBD1 (5 bases). V gave up 4 bases and J gave up 7 bases, with 8 bases separating them. The germline V gene encodes CDR1 LGHNA and CDR2 YSLEER. This CDR3 is 13 amino acids long. CDR3 sequence reads: CASSLQGNSPLHF. In DNA, the CDR3 is TGCGCCAGCAGCCTGCAGGGAAATTCACCCCTCCACTTT.

There are many counts of this clonotype. The V and J genes are TRBV6-6 and TRBJ1-2; TRBD1 aligns across 7 bases. CDR1 is MNHNY and CDR2 is SVGAGI in the germline V gene (reference sequence). This CDR3 is built from 14 residues. Unmatched junction bases numbered 6, after V lost 6 bases and J lost 2 bases. This chain's CDR3 is CASRTDRANYGYTF. In DNA, the CDR3 is TGTGCCAGCAGGACCGACAGGGCGAACTATGGCTACACCTTC.

This chain uses TRBV10-3 with TRBJ2-2; 10 bases align to TRBD1. Germline V lookup: CDR1 ENHRY, CDR2 SYGVKD. Losses at the gene ends were 6 bases for V and 6 bases for J; bases not matched to a gene: 1. The CDR3 sequence is 13 residues long. CDR3 sequence reads: CAIRGTGAGELFF. The CDR3, as DNA: TGTGCCATCAGAGGGACAGGGGCCGGGGAGCTGTTTTTT.

This clonotype was picked up many times. This sequence joins TRBV7-9 and TRBJ1-4, with 8 bases matching TRBD1. The CDR3 extends over 14 amino acids. Germline lookup yields CDR1 SEHNR and CDR2 FQNEAQ (reference sequence). With 5 bases clipped from V and 7 bases from J, the junction kept 6 bases outside the gene matches. The CDR3 loop is CASSLQGAGEKLFF. CDR3 DNA: TGTGCCAGCAGCCTTCAGGGGGCCGGTGAAAAACTGTTTTTT.

This clonotype was detected only a few times. V gene TRBV29-1 combines with J gene TRBJ2-3, with D possibly TRBD1 on 6 matching bases. CDR1 SQVTM and CDR2 ANQGSEA come from the germline V gene. Trimming removed 3 bases at V and 2 bases at J, with 21 bases between. The CDR3 sequence is 17 residues long. CDR3 nucleotides: TGCAGCGTTGAGGGGCAGGGGAGCTTAGGGAACACAGATACGCAGTATTTT. It yields the protein CSVEGQGSLGNTDTQYF.

The rearrangement links TRBV12-3 or TRBV12-4 to TRBJ2-1; the match to TRBD2 covers 14 bases. After removal of 5 bases from V and 6 bases from J, the junction contained 9 bases not matched to a gene. This CDR3 region has 17 residues. CDR3 protein: CASSVTSGGVVVNEQFF. Here the CDR3 DNA reads TGTGCCAGCAGTGTGACTAGCGGGGGGGTGGTAGTCAATGAGCAGTTCTTC.

V usage is TRBV3-1 and J usage is TRBJ2-3; unclear D gene. The CDR3 totals 13 residues. The V end was cut by 2 bases, the J end by 1 base, with 4 bases between. Per the germline V gene, CDR1 is LGHDT and CDR2 is YNNKEL (reference sequence). The CDR3 spells CASSQKGTDTQYF. CDR3 coding DNA: TGTGCCAGCAGCCAAAAGGGCACAGATACGCAGTATTTT.

This clonotype was observed many times. The chain links TRBV10-3 to TRBJ2-1; possible D gene TRBD2, 6 bases. This CDR3 contains 14 residues. Germline CDR1 reads ENHRY; CDR2 reads SYGVKD. V was shortened by 3 bases and J by 2 bases, with 8 bases between the two germline ends. CDR3 loop: CAISEAGPYNEQFF. The CDR3 DNA reads as TGTGCCATCAGTGAAGCGGGCCCCTACAATGAGCAGTTCTTC.

The chain couples TRBV9 to TRBJ2-7, with TRBD2 matching 13 bases. Germline V gene lookup returns CDR1 SGDLS and CDR2 YYNGEE. V trimming: 3 bases; J trimming: 4 bases; junction bases outside the gene matches: 4. The CDR3 is 15 amino acids. The CDR3 spells CASSARGLAGYEQYF. CDR3 in DNA: TGTGCCAGCAGCGCTCGGGGACTAGCGGGGTACGAGCAGTACTTC.

The V gene is TRBV2, the J gene TRBJ2-5; possibly TRBD2 for D (6 bases). In germline, CDR1 is SNHLY, CDR2 FYNNEI. V was pared by 5 bases and J by 10 bases, with 14 bases between. There are 12 residues in the CDR3. The DNA for the CDR3 is TGTGCCAGCAGTCGGGATATCGGGAGCCAGTACTTC. This encodes CASSRDIGSQYF. Based on the CDR3 plus reference TRBV2 and TRBJ2-5, the full variable domain is EPEVTQTPSHQVTQMGQEVILRCVPISNHLYFYWYRQILGQKVEFLVSFYNNEISEKSEIFDDQFSVERPDGSNFTLKIRSTKLEDSAMYFCASSRDIGSQYFGPGTRLLVL.

This clonotype was counted at least ten times. The V gene is TRBV10-3, the J gene TRBJ1-1; D possibly corresponds to TRBD1 (5 bases). The germline gives CDR1 ENHRY, CDR2 SYGVKD. The CDR3 has 13 residues. Trimming stripped 7 bases from V and 0 bases from J, with 9 bases between. The CDR3 region has the DNA TGTGCCATCACCCGACAGATGAACACTGAAGCTTTCTTT. Its translation is CAITRQMNTEAFF.